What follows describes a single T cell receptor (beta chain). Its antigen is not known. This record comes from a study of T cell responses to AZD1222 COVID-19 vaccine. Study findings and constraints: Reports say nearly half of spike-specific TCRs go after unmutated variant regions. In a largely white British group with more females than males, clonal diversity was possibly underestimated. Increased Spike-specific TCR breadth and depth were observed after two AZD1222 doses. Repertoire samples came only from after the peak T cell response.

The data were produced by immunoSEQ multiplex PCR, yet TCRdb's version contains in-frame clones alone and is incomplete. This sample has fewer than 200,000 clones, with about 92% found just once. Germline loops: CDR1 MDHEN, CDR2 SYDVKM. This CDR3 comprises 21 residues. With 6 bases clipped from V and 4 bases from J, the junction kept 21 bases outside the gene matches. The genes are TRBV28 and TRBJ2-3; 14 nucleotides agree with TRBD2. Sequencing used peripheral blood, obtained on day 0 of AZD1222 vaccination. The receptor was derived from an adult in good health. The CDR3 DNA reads TGTGCCAGCAGCCCTGCGATCCGTGGACTAGCGGGGGGAGGGGGTCCAGATACGCAGTATTTT. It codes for CASSPAIRGLAGGGGPDTQYF.